The 27 T cell receptor beta chains presented below share a single source sample, sequenced in a study of blood T cell repertoires in COVID-19. TCRdb's copy holds only in-frame clones and misses some; the assay was immunoSEQ multiplex PCR. The table has 62,000 or so clones, about 80% seen once; the top ten hold approximately 15%. Sample: peripheral blood. These receptor sequences come from a man between 60 and 75 years old with COVID-19, enrolled during active disease.

The chain employs TRBV18 and TRBJ1-2; the match to TRBD1 covers 7 bases. Per germline, CDR1 KGHSH and CDR2 LQKENI. Trimming took 6 bases from V and 7 from J; bases not matched to a gene: 11. This CDR3 has 14 amino acids. Here the CDR3 reads CASSPGTDFSGYTF. CDR3 nucleotides: TGTGCCAGCTCGCCCGGGACAGACTTCTCTGGCTACACCTTC.

This rearrangement joins TRBV11-3 to TRBJ2-1; D gene unclear. Germline CDR1 and CDR2: SGHNT and YENEEA. The V and J ends lost 1 base and 0 bases respectively, with 7 bases between them. The CDR3 sequence is 15 residues long. CDR3 loop: CASSLGSYSYNEQFF. The CDR3 nucleotides read TGTGCCAGCAGCTTAGGATCCTACTCCTACAATGAGCAGTTCTTC.

This clone is a singleton in its sample. The chain combines TRBV30 with TRBJ2-1, with D possibly matching TRBD2 (5 bases). V lost 7 bases and J lost 2, with 18 bases in between. CDR3 length: 15 amino acids. Germline values: CDR1 GTSNPN, CDR2 SVGIG (reference sequence). The CDR3 DNA reads TGTGCCTCGGAACCCCCGGGATACACCTACAATGAGCAGTTCTTC. It encodes CASEPPGYTYNEQFF.

The gene calls are TRBV7-2 and TRBJ1-5; no clear D. The CDR3 is 12 residues long. Germline CDR1 is SGHTA and CDR2 is FQGNSA. V was pared by 0 bases and J by 8 bases, with 5 bases between. DNA of the CDR3: TGTGCCAGCAGCTTAGCGAGCAAGCCCCAGCATTTT. This translates into CASSLASKPQHF.

V gene TRBV7-9 combines with J gene TRBJ1-2; perhaps TRBD1 as D (6 bases). Trimming removed 5 bases at V and 7 bases at J, with 14 bases between. Germline CDR1 reads SEHNR; CDR2 reads FQNEAQ (reference sequence). The CDR3 covers 13 residues. DNA for the CDR3: TGTGCCAGCAGCCCCGGGACCAGGGGTGGCTACACCTTC. Amino acids: CASSPGTRGGYTF.

The chain uses TRBV29-1 and TRBJ1-5; 8 nucleotides match TRBD1. V dropped 5 bases and J dropped 5; count of bases not matched to a gene: 8. The CDR3 consists of 14 residues. Germline CDR1 SQVTM, CDR2 ANQGSEA. The CDR3 is CSVKAGGEDQPQHF. In DNA form, the CDR3 reads TGCAGCGTTAAGGCAGGGGGCGAGGATCAGCCCCAGCATTTT.

This chain uses TRBV10-2 with TRBJ2-7; 8 bases match TRBD1. CDR3 length equals 15 residues. Per germline, CDR1 WSHSY and CDR2 SAAADI. J lost 1 base, V lost 4 bases, and 6 bases had no gene match. CDR3 protein: CASSGPGQGSYEQYF. The CDR3 coding sequence is TGCGCCAGCAGTGGGCCCGGACAGGGTTCCTACGAGCAGTACTTC.

This chain joins TRBV11-2 and TRBJ1-4; TRBD1 matches 8 bases. V gave up 6 bases and J gave up 8 bases; unmatched junction bases: 11. The CDR3 runs to 15 residues. CDR1 is SGHAT and CDR2 is FQNNGV in the germline V gene. DNA of the CDR3: TGTGCCAGCAGAAAGACAGGGGTACTTGGGGAAAAACTGTTTTTT. It codes for CASRKTGVLGEKLFF.

The chain combines TRBV9 with TRBJ2-1; a possible D gene is TRBD2 (5 bases). The V gene's germline CDR1 is SGDLS and CDR2 YYNGEE. The V and J ends lost 1 base and 7 bases respectively, with 15 bases between them. The CDR3 runs to 15 residues. The CDR3 DNA reads as TGTGCCAGCAGCGTATTGGTCGCCCCGGGAAATGAGCAGTTCTTC. Protein product: CASSVLVAPGNEQFF.

V usage is TRBV7-9 and J usage is TRBJ2-7; the D is unclear. Looked up from germline, CDR1 is SEHNR and CDR2 is FQNEAQ (reference sequence). CDR3 length: 13 amino acids. Trimming took 5 bases from V and 9 from J, leaving 17 bases between them. The CDR3, as DNA: TGTGCCAGCAGCCTAGACCAGGCGTTGGGGCAGTACTTC. Protein sequence: CASSLDQALGQYF. Together with reference TRBV7-9 and TRBJ2-7, the CDR3 gives the full variable domain: DTGVSQNPRHKITKRGQNVTFRCDPISEHNRLYWYRQTLGQGPEFLTYFQNEAQLEKSRLLSDRFSAERPKGSFSTLEIQRTEQGDSAMYLCASSLDQALGQYFGPGTRLTVT.

The V call is TRBV5-1, the J call TRBJ1-4; 9 nucleotides line up with TRBD1. Germline-derived CDR1 and CDR2 are SGHRS and YFSETQ. The CDR3 consists of 18 residues. The J segment lost 1 base and the V segment lost 1 base, leaving 8 bases of the junction unmatched. The DNA for the CDR3 is TGCGCCAGCAGCTTGTCTCCGGGACAGGGATTAACTAATGAAAAACTGTTTTTT. This encodes CASSLSPGQGLTNEKLFF.

This chain connects TRBV7-9 to TRBJ1-4; D unresolved. Trimming stripped 5 bases from V and 5 bases from J, with 12 bases between. Germline-derived CDR1 and CDR2 are SEHNR and FQNEAQ (reference sequence). This CDR3 has 14 residues. Written as DNA, the CDR3 is TGTGCCAGCAGCCCCCGAGCCCCCAATGAAAAACTGTTTTTT. This translates into CASSPRAPNEKLFF.

This sequence joins TRBV7-9 and TRBJ2-5; 8 bases agree with TRBD2. The CDR3 runs 17 residues. Germline CDR1 is SEHNR and CDR2 is FQNEAQ (reference sequence). V was pared by 5 bases and J by 5 bases, with 16 bases of the junction left unmatched. The CDR3 protein is CASSPPRGGSVEETQYF. DNA for the CDR3: TGTGCCAGCAGCCCCCCCCGGGGGGGATCTGTAGAGGAGACCCAGTACTTC.

The CDR3 protein is CASSLASLAGNEQYF. CDR3 coding DNA: TGTGCCAGCAGCTTAGCGTCGCTAGCGGGAAACGAGCAGTACTTC. The J gene is TRBJ2-7, the V gene TRBV7-6; TRBD2 matches at 9 bases. This CDR3 has 15 amino acids. V shed 0 bases, J shed 5 bases, and the junction held 5 bases outside the gene matches. Germline-derived CDR1 and CDR2 are SGHVS and FNYEAQ.

The CDR3, as DNA: TGTGCCAGCAGCTTACACGAGACAGCGGGAAGTGAAAAACTGTTTTTT. Its translation is CASSLHETAGSEKLFF. The V and J genes are TRBV7-2 and TRBJ1-4; maybe TRBD1 (5 bases). Germline V lookup: CDR1 SGHTA, CDR2 FQGNSA. The CDR3 runs to 16 residues. V lost 2 bases to trimming and J lost 7 bases, with 17 bases between them.

The genes are TRBV12-5 and TRBJ2-7; the D gene is possibly TRBD1 (6 bases). The CDR3 extends over 15 amino acids. V was pared by 5 bases and J by 7 bases, with 21 bases between. Germline V CDR1 and CDR2: LGHNT, FRNRAP. Here the CDR3 reads CASGGDNRSPTEQYF. DNA of the CDR3: TGTGCTAGTGGTGGGGACAACCGCTCCCCAACTGAGCAGTACTTC.

The gene calls are TRBV19 and TRBJ2-5, with D possibly matching TRBD1 (5 bases). The CDR3 length is 14 residues. CDR1 is LNHDA and CDR2 is SQIVND in the germline V gene (reference sequence). Trimming took 5 bases from V and 5 from J, leaving 15 bases between them. CDR3: CASSRQTLGETQYF. CDR3 nucleotides: TGTGCCAGTAGTCGACAGACTTTGGGGGAGACCCAGTACTTC.

The genes are TRBV27 and TRBJ1-4; D not resolved. Germline lookup yields CDR1 MNHEY and CDR2 SMNVEV (reference sequence). The ends were cut back, 4 bases at V and 3 bases at J, with 9 bases in the middle. The CDR3 spans 14 residues. The CDR3 loop is CASSSRSANEKLFF. The CDR3 nucleotides are TGTGCCAGCAGTTCCAGGTCGGCTAATGAAAAACTGTTTTTT.

The sample holds one count of this clone. This chain links TRBV7-3 with TRBJ2-2, with D hard to call. CDR3 length: 13 amino acids. From germline, CDR1 is SGHTA and CDR2 FQGTGA. The V and J ends lost 2 bases and 6 bases respectively, with 7 bases between them. DNA for the CDR3: TGTGCCAGCAGCTTATCCGGTCCCGGGGAGCTGTTTTTT. Amino acid sequence: CASSLSGPGELFF.

The chain has TRBV7-7 and TRBJ2-6; 8 positions match TRBD1. CDR1 and CDR2 (germline): SSHAT, FNYEAQ (reference sequence). The CDR3 covers 18 residues. The ends lost 5 bases at V and 2 bases at J; junction bases unmatched: 11. The CDR3: CASSATTGEFTGANVLTF. DNA for the CDR3: TGTGCCAGCAGCGCAACGACAGGGGAATTTACTGGGGCCAACGTCCTGACTTTC.

The V call is TRBV4-1, the J call TRBJ1-5; the match to TRBD1 covers 9 bases. The germline V gene encodes CDR1 MGHRA and CDR2 YSYEKL. The CDR3 runs 17 residues. J was trimmed by 3 bases and V by 2 bases; bases with no gene match: 8. CDR3 in DNA: TGCGCCAGCAGCCAAAGGATGACAGGGGGGGTCAATCAGCCCCAGCATTTT. This codes for CASSQRMTGGVNQPQHF.

The chain is built from TRBV18 and TRBJ1-1, with unresolved D. CDR1 is KGHSH and CDR2 is LQKENI in the germline V gene. The length of the CDR3 is 13 residues. The V end lost 0 bases, the J end lost 3 bases, and 5 bases lay between the germline ends. CDR3 region: CASSPPSYTEAFF. In DNA, the CDR3 is TGTGCCAGCTCACCACCCTCCTACACTGAAGCTTTCTTT.

The CDR3 region is CASSWGLGRDEQFF. CDR3 in DNA: TGTGCCAGCAGCTGGGGGCTAGGTCGCGATGAGCAGTTCTTC. The chain is built from TRBV5-4 and TRBJ2-1; perhaps TRBD1 as D (6 bases). V lost 3 bases and J 8 bases, leaving 15 bases between the germline ends. Germline-derived CDR1 and CDR2 are SGHNT and YYREEE (reference sequence). The CDR3 runs 14 residues.

V gene TRBV9 combines with J gene TRBJ1-2; TRBD1 matches 8 bases. V shed 2 bases, J shed 2 bases, and the junction held 5 bases outside the gene matches. The CDR3 sequence is 15 residues long. Germline values: CDR1 SGDLS, CDR2 YYNGEE. In DNA, the CDR3 is TGTGCCAGCAGCGTTGGACAGGGAGGAAACTATGGCTACACCTTC. Amino acid sequence: CASSVGQGGNYGYTF.

This chain joins TRBV25-1 and TRBJ2-3; the D gene is possibly TRBD2 (5 bases). There are 13 residues in the CDR3. Germline CDR1 is MGHDK and CDR2 is SYGVNS. V dropped 8 bases and J dropped 5 bases, with 14 bases sitting between them. CDR3 bases: TGTGCCAGCCACGACGAGGGCCAAGATACGCAGTATTTT. Translation: CASHDEGQDTQYF.

This clone came up a few times. This chain links TRBV6-1 with TRBJ1-1, with D possibly matching TRBD1 (6 bases). The CDR3 covers 16 residues. V gave up 2 bases and J gave up 5 bases, with 18 bases separating them. Germline values: CDR1 MNHNS, CDR2 SASEGT. The CDR3 nucleotides read TGTGCCAGCAGTGAATCAGGGGTGGGGGATTTGACTGAAGCTTTCTTT. It is translated as CASSESGVGDLTEAFF.

This clone was seen just once. V and J are TRBV6-5 and TRBJ2-7; 10 positions match TRBD2. With 1 base clipped from V and 6 bases from J, the junction kept 9 bases outside the gene matches. The length of the CDR3 is 16 residues. Germline values: CDR1 MNHEY, CDR2 SVGAGI. The CDR3 DNA follows: TGTGCCAGCAGTTACTTCCTAGCGGGAGAAACAGGCGAGCAGTACTTC. Its translation is CASSYFLAGETGEQYF.